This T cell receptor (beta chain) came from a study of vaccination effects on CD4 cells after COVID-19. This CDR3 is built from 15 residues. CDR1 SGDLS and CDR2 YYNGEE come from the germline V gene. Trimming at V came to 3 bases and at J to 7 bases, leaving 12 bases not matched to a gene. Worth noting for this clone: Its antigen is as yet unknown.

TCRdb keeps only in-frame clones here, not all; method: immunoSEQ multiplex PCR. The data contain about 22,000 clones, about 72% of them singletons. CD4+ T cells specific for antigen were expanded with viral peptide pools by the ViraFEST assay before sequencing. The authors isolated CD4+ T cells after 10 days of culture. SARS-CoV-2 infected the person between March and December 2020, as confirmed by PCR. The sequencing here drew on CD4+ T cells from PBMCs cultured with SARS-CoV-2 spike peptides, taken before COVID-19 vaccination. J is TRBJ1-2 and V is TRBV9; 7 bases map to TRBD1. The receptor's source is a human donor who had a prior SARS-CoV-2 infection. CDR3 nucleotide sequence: TGTGCCAGCAGCGACTCCGGGACAGCTGCACTTGGCTACACCTTC. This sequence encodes CASSDSGTAALGYTF.